This TCR beta chain was recorded in a study of blood T cells in healthy people across ages. The CDR3 extends over 14 amino acids. Germline CDR1 and CDR2: SGHTA and FQGTGA. With 5 bases removed from V and 4 bases from J, the gap between germline ends came to 14 bases. The study's findings and limits: Expanded clonotype shifts may have been confounded, as the donors had an unknown CMV status.

Combining a sample-barcoded 5' primer with a J-beta primer mix, a second PCR ran for 7 to 11 cycles. TCRdb reprocessed the 5' RACE reads with MiXCR, giving one entry per CDR3 protein. The table has approximately 800,000 distinct CDR3 sequences, around three fifths seen once. With respect to this clonotype: Antigen unknown.

The TCR comes from a man aged 40-49 years in good health. The sequenced material came from blood. The chain combines TRBV7-3 with TRBJ1-1; the D gene is possibly TRBD1 (6 bases). As DNA, the CDR3 is TGTGCCAGCAGCCTACAGGGAGGGAGCACTGAAGCTTTCTTT. This translates into CASSLQGGSTEAFF.